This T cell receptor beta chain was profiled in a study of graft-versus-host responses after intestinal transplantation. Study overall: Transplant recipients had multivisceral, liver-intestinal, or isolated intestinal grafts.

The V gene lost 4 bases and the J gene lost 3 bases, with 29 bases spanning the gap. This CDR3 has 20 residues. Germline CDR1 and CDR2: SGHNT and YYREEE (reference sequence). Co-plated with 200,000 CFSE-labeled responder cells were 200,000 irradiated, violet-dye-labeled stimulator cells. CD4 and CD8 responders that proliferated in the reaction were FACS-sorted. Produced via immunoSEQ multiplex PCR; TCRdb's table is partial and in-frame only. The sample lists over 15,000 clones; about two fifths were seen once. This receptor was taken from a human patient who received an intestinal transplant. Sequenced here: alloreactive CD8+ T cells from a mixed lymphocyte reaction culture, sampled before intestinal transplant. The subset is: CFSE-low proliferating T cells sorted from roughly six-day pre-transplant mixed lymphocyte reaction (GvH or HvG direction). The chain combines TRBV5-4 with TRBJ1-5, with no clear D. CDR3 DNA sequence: TGTGCCAGCAGCCCCCCCCACACGGCTTATCGCTTCATTTACAATCAGCCCCAGCATTTT. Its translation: CASSPPHTAYRFIYNQPQHF.